The clone carrying this T cell receptor beta chain was detected ten times or more. Its antigen remains unknown. This specimen belongs to a study of CD8 T cells in ankylosing spondylitis. General study findings and limits: Significantly higher representation of disease-linked clones was reported for matched ankylosing spondylitis synovial fluid.

This CDR3 region has 12 residues. Deletions cut 8 bases from V and 0 bases from J, with 7 bases between. Generation of TCR beta libraries employed quantitative 5'-RACE incorporating molecular barcodes. One entry per CDR3 protein results from TCRdb running MiXCR on the 5' RACE reads. Among 180,000 or so distinct CDR3 sequences, roughly 11% were seen once, and the ten largest hold about 27%. The clonotype comes from a male donor with ankylosing spondylitis or in good health (not recorded which). Sequenced input: blood, either unsorted or a sorted T cell fraction (not recorded which). The chain joins TRBV12-3 or TRBV12-4 to TRBJ1-1; D is ambiguous. The CDR3 region has the DNA TGTGCCAGCCGCCAGGTGAACACTGAAGCTTTCTTT. This encodes CASRQVNTEAFF.